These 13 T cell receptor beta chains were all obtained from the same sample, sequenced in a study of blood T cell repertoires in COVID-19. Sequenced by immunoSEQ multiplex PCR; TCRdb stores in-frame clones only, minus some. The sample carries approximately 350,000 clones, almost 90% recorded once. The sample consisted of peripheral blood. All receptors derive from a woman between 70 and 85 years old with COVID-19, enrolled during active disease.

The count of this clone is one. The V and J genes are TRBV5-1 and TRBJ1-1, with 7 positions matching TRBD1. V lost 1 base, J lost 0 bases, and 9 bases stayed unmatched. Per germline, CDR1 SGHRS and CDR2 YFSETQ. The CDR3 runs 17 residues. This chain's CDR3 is CASSLTPDRSMNTEAFF. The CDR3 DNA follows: TGCGCCAGCAGCTTGACCCCGGACAGGTCCATGAACACTGAAGCTTTCTTT.

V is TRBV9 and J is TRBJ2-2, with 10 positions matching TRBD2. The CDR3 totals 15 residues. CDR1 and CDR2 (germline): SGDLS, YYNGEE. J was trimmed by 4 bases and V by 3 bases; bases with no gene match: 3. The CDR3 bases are TGTGCCAGCAGCGCAGGACTAGCGGCCACCGGGGAGCTGTTTTTT. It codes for CASSAGLAATGELFF.

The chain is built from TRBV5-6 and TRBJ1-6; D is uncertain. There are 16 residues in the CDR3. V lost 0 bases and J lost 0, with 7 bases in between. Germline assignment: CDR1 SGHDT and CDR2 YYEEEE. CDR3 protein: CASSLGPSSYNSPLHF. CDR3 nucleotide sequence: TGTGCCAGCAGCTTGGGGCCCAGCTCCTATAATTCACCCCTCCACTTT. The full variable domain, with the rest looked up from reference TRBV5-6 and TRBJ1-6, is DAGVTQSPTHLIKTRGQQVTLRCSPKSGHDTVSWYQQALGQGPQFIFQYYEEEERQRGNFPDRFSGHQFPNYSSELNVNALLLGDSALYLCASSLGPSSYNSPLHFGNGTRLTVT.

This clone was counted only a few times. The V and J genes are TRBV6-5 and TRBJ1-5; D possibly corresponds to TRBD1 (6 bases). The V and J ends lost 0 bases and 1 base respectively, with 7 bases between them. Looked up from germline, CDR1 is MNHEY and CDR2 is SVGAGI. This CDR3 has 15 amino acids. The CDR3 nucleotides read TGTGCCAGCAGTTACTCCCAGGGGAGCAATCAGCCCCAGCATTTT. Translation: CASSYSQGSNQPQHF.

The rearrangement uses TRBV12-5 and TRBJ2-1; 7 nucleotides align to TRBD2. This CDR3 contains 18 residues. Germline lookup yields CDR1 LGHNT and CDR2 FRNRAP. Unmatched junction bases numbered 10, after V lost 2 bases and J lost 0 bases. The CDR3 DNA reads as TGTGCTAGTGGTTTGTTACTAGAGCGGGGTAGCTCCTACAATGAGCAGTTCTTC. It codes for CASGLLLERGSSYNEQFF.

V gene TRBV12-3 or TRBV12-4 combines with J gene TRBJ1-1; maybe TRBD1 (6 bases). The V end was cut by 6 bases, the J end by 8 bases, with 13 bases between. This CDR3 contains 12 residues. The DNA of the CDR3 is TGTGCCAGCAGCACCGACAGGTCAGAAGCTTTCTTT. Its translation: CASSTDRSEAFF.

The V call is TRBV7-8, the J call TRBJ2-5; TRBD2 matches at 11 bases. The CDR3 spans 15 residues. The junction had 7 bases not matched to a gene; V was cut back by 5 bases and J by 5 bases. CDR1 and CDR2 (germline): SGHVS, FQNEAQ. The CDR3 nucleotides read TGTGCCAGCAGCCAGGGACTAGCGGAAGGGGAGACCCAGTACTTC. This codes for CASSQGLAEGETQYF.

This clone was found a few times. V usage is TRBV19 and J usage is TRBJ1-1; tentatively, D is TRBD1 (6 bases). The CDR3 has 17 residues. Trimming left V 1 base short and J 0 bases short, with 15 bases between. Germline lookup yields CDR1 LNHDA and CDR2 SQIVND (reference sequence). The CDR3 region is CASSIGEGGGVNTEAFF. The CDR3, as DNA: TGTGCCAGTAGTATAGGGGAGGGCGGGGGCGTGAACACTGAAGCTTTCTTT.

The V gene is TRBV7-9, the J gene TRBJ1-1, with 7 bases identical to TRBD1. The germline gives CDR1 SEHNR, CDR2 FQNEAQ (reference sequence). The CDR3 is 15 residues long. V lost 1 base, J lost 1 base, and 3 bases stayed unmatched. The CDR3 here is CASSLDRGPNTEAFF. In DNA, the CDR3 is TGTGCCAGCAGCTTAGACAGGGGCCCGAACACTGAAGCTTTCTTT.

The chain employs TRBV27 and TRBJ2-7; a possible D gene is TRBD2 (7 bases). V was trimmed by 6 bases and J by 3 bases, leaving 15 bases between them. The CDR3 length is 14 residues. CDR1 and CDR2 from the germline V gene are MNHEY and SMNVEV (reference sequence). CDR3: CASSRGAGNYEQYF. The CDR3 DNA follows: TGTGCCAGCAGCCGGGGGGCAGGGAACTACGAGCAGTACTTC.

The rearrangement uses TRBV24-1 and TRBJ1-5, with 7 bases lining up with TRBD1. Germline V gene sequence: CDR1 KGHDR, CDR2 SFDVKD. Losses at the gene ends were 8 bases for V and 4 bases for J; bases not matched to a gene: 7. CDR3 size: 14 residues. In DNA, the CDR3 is TGTGCCACCATCCGACAGGGACAAAATCAGCCCCAGCATTTT. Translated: CATIRQGQNQPQHF.

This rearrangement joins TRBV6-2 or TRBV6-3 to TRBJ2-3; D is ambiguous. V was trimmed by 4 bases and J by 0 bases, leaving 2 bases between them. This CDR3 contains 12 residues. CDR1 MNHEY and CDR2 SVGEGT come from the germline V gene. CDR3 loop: CASSSSTDTQYF. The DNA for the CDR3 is TGTGCCAGCAGTTCTAGCACAGATACGCAGTATTTT.

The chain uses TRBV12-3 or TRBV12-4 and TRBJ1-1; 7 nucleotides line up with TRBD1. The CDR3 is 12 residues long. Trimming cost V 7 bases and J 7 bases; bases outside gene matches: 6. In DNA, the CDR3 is TGTGCCAGCATCCAGGGACAGAGTGAAGCTTTCTTT. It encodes CASIQGQSEAFF.